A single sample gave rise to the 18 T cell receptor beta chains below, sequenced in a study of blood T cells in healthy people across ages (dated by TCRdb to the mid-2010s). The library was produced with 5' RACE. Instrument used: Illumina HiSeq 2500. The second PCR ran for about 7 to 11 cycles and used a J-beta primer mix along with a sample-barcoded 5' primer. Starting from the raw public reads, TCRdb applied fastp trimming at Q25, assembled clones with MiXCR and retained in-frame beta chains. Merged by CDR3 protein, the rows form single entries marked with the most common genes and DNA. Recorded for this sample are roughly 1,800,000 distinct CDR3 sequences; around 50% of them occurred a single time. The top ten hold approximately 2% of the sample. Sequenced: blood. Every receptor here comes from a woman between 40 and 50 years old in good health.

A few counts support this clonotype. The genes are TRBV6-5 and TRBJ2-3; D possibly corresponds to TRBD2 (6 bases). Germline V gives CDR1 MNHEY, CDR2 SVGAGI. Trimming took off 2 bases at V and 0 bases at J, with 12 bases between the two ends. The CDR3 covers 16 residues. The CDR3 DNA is TGTGCCAGCAGTTACGGAGGGGCGCGGAGCACAGATACGCAGTATTTT. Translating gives CASSYGGARSTDTQYF.

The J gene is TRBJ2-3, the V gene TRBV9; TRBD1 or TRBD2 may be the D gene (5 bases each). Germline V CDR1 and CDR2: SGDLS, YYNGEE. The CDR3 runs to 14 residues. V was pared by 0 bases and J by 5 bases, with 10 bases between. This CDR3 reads CASSVGGVEDTQYF. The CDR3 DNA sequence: TGTGCCAGCAGCGTAGGAGGGGTGGAAGATACGCAGTATTTT. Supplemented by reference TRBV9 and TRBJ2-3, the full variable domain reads DSGVTQTPKHLITATGQRVTLRCSPRSGDLSVYWYQQSLDQGLQFLIQYYNGEERAKGNILERFSAQQFPDLHSELNLSSLELGDSALYFCASSVGGVEDTQYFGPGTRLTVL.

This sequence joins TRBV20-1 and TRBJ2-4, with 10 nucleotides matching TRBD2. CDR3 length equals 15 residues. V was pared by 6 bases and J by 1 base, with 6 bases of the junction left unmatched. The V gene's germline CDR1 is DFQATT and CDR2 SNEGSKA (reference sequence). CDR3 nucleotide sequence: TGCAGTGCCGGGACTAGCGTGCTCGCCAAAAACATTCAGTACTTC. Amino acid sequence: CSAGTSVLAKNIQYF.

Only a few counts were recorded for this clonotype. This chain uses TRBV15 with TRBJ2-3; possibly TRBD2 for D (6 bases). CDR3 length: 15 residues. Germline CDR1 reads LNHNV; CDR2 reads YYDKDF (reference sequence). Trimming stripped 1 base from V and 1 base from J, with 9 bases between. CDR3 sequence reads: CATSRVIAGTDTQYF. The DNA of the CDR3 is TGTGCCACCAGCAGAGTAATAGCGGGCACAGATACGCAGTATTTT.

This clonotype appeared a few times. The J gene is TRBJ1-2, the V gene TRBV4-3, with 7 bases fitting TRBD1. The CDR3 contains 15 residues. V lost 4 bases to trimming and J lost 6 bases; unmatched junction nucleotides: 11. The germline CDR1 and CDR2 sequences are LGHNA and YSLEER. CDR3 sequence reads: CASSLSTGSVDGYTF. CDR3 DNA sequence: TGCGCCAGCAGCCTGTCGACAGGGAGTGTGGATGGCTACACCTTC.

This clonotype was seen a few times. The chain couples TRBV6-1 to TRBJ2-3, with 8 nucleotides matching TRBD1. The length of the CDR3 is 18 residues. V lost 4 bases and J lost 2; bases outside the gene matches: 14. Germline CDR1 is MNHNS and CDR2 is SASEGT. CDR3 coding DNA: TGTGCCAGCAGTGCGCTCCGCAGGGGGCCCCGGAACACAGATACGCAGTATTTT. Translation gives CASSALRRGPRNTDTQYF.

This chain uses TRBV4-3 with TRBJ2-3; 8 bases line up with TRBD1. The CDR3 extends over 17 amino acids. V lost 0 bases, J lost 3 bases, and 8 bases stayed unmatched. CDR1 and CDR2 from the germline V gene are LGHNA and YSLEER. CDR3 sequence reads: CASSQEGRGQGTDTQYF. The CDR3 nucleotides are TGCGCCAGCAGCCAAGAGGGGAGAGGACAGGGAACAGATACGCAGTATTTT.

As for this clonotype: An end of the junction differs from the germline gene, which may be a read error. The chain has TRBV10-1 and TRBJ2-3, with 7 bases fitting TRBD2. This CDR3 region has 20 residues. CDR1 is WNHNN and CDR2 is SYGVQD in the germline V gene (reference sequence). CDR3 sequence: CASSESTGDYSHPNTDTQYF. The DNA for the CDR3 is TGCGCCAGTAGTGAGTCGACGGGGGACTACTCCCACCCAAACACAGATACGCAGTATTTT.

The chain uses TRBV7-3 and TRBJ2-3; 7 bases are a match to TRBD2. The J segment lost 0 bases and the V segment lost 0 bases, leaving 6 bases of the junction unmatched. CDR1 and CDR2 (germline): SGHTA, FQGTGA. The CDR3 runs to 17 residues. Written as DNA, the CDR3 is TGTGCCAGCAGCTTAACGGGGAGGGGATCTAGCACAGATACGCAGTATTTT. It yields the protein CASSLTGRGSSTDTQYF. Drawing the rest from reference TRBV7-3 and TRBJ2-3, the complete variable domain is GAGVSQTPSNKVTEKGKYVELRCDPISGHTALYWYRQSLGQGPEFLIYFQGTGAADDSGLPNDRFFAVRPEGSVSTLKIQRTERGDSAVYLCASSLTGRGSSTDTQYFGPGTRLTVL.

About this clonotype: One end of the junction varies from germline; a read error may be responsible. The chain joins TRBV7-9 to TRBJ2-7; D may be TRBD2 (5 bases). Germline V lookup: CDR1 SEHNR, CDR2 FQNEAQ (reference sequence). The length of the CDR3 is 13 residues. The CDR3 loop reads CASSVAPDYEQYF. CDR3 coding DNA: TGTGCCAGCAGCGTAGCGCCGGATTACGAGCAGTACTTC.

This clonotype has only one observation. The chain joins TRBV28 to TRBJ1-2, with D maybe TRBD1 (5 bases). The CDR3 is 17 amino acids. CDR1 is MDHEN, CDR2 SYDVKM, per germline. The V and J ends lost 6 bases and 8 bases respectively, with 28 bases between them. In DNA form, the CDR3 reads TGTGCCAGCAGCCCCGGGGCCCCGGGGGGTTTTCTGGGGGGCTACACCTTC. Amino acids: CASSPGAPGGFLGGYTF.

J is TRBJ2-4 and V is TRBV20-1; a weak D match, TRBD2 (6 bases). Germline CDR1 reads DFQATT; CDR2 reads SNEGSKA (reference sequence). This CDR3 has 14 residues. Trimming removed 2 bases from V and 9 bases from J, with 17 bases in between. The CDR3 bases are TGCAGTGCTAGACGGGGGACCTCCGGAGGCATTCAGTACTTC. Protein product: CSARRGTSGGIQYF.

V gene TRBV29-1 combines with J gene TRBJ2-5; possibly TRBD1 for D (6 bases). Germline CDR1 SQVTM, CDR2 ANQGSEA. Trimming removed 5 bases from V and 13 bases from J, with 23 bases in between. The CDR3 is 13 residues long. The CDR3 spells CSVRPIYLQGMYF. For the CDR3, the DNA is TGCAGCGTTCGTCCAATCTACCTCCAGGGGATGTACTTC.

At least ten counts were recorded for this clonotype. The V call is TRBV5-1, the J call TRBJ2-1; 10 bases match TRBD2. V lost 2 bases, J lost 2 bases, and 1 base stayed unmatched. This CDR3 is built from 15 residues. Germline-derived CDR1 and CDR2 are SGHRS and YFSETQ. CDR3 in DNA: TGCGCCAGCAGCTTTAGCGGGGGGACCTACAATGAGCAGTTCTTC. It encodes CASSFSGGTYNEQFF.

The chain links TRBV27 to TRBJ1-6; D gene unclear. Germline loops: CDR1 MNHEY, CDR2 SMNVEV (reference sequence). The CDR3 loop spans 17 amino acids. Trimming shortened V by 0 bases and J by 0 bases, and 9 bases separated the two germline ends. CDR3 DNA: TGTGCCAGCAGTTTATCGTCGGAGAGCTCCTATAATTCACCCCTCCACTTT. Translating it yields CASSLSSESSYNSPLHF.

DNA for the CDR3: TGTGCCAGCAGGCCCCCCGGGACTAGCTCTTACGAGCAGTACTTC. Amino acids: CASRPPGTSSYEQYF. The chain uses TRBV6-6 and TRBJ2-7, with TRBD2 matching 9 bases. This CDR3 contains 15 residues. J gave up 4 bases and V 6 bases, and 10 bases lay outside the gene matches. CDR1 is MNHNY and CDR2 is SVGAGI in the germline V gene (reference sequence).

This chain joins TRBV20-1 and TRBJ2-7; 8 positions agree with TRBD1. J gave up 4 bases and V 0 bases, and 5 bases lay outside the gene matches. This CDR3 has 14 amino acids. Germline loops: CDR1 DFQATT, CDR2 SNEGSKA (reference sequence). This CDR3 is CSARDKDRVYEQYF. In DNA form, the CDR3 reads TGCAGTGCTAGAGATAAGGACAGGGTATACGAGCAGTACTTC.

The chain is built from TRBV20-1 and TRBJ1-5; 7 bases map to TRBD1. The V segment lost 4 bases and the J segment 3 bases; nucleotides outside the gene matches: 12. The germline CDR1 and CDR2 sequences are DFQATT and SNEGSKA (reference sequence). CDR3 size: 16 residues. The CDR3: CSATDRAQPLNQPQHF. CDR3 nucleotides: TGCAGTGCTACCGACAGGGCACAACCCCTCAATCAGCCCCAGCATTTT.